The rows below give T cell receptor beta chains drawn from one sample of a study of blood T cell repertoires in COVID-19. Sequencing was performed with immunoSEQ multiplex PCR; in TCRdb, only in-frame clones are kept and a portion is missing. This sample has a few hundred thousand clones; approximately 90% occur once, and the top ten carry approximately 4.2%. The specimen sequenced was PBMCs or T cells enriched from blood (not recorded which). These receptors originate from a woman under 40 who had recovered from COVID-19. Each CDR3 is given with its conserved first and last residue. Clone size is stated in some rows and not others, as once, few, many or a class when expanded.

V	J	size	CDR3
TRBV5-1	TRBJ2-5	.	CASRTGGHFEFGETQYF
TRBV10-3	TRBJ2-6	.	CATSPGTRGAGTGANVLTF
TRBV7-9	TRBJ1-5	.	CASSSGQGASNQPQHF
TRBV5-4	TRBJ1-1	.	CASSHQRGRYTEAFF
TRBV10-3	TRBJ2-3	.	CAISHKGAIASDTQYF
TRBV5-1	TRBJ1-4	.	CASSLTATNEKLFF
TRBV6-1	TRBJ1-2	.	CASSETDRLGYTF
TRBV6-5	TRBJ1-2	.	CASSPTKTYGYTF
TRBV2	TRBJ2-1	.	CASSVSNEQFF
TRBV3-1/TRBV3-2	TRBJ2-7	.	CASSPLKGGTSGRFTCVSYEQYF
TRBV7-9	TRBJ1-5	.	CASSLELTASNQPQHF
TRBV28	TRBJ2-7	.	CASSLPPQDRYEQYF
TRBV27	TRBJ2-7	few	CASSLPTTTGTNEQYF
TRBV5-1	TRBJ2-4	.	CASSTGQDLAKNIQYF
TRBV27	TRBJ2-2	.	CASSTGHHANTGELFF
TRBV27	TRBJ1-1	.	CASSLGGGTVNTEAFF
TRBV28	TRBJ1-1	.	CASSFDRGNTEAFF
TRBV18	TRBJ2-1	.	CASSPTSANEQFF
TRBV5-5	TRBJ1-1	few	CASSGQGANAEAFF
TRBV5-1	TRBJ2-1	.	CASSLLGTGGHEQFF
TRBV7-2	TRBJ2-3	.	CASRPTSGSTDTQYF
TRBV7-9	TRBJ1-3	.	CASSPGWGDTIYF
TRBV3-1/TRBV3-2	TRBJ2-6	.	CASSLVAGANVLTF
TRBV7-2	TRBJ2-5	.	CASSLFASGRNDPSSYF
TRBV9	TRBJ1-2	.	CASSVRQGPNYGYTF
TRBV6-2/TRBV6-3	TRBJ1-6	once	CASSYSGQTTRNSPLHF
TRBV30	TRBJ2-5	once	CAWSGGGEGQETQYF
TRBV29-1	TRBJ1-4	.	CSVENPSETNEKLFF
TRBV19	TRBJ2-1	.	CASSILLAGVENEQFF
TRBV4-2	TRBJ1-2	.	CASSQGGQAAYGYTF
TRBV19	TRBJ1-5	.	CASSNNRPSWGGGQPQHF
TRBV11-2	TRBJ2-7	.	CASSQTDGPPYEQYF
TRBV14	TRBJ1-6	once	CASSPLEQGYNSPLHF
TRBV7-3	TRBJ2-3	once	CASSPGTGATDTQYF
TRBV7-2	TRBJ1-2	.	CASSLGPGLGYTF
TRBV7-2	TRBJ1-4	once	CASTRTVGGVEKLFF
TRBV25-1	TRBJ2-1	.	CASRETGSGFSSYNEQFF